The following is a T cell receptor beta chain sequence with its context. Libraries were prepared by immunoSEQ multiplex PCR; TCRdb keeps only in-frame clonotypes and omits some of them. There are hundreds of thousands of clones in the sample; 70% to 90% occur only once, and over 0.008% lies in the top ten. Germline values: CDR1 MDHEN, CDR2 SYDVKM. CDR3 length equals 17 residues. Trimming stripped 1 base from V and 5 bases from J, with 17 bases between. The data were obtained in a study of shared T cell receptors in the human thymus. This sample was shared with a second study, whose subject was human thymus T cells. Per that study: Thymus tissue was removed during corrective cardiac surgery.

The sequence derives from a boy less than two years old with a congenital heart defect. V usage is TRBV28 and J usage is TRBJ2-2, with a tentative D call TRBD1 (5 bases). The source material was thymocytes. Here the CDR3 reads CASSLSDSYKGTGELFF. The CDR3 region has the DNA TGTGCCAGCAGTTTATCTGACAGTTACAAAGGGACCGGGGAGCTGTTTTTT.